This TCR beta chain derives from a study of Ad26.COV2.S vaccination and SARS-CoV-2 variants. The study's findings and limits: Spike-specific CD8+ and CD4+ T cell responses reportedly showed substantial breadth after vaccination. It was found that vaccine and placebo recipients had similar non-spike TCR breadth. Vaccinees displayed broader spike-specific TCR repertoires than placebo recipients. It is possible that the TCR breadth and depth analyses underestimated the total T cell responses.

Here immunoSEQ multiplex PCR was the method, and the copy in TCRdb shows in-frame clones only, minus some. The repertoire includes over 90,000 clones, roughly 80% of them detected once, and roughly 17% sits in the top ten. Comments on this clone: Its specificity is unknown.

Per germline, CDR1 MDHEN and CDR2 SYDVKM. V lost 11 bases to trimming and J lost 7 bases; unmatched junction nucleotides: 13. CDR3 length: 13 residues. The source is a human donor who had recovered from COVID-19. Sample: peripheral blood, taken after recovery from COVID-19. The rearrangement uses TRBV28 and TRBJ1-2; TRBD1 matches at 7 bases. The CDR3 nucleotides are TGTGCCTCCCTTCTACAGGGGTCGGGTGGCTACACCTTC. Amino acids: CASLLQGSGGYTF.